This TCR beta chain was identified in a study of CD8+CD57+ T cells in acquired aplastic anemia (dated 2018 in TCRdb). General notes on the study: Extracted DNA from sorted CD4+ and CD8+ cells averaged about 3.4 ug, ranging from roughly 0.17 to 27.4 ug. CD8+CD57+ expansion was defined as a frequency above the mean frequency observed in healthy subjects.

The CDR3 contains 17 residues, cysteine and phenylalanine counted. The kept DNA is CDR3 alone, 51 bases in frame from the first base. Reading the germline V gene gives CDR1 SNHLY and CDR2 FYNNEI. Trimming takes 4 bases off V and 2 bases off J; junction bases not matched to a gene: 11. TCR beta VDJ combination and CDR3 sequence profiling used genomic DNA as the template. TCR repertoire sequencing was run on an Illumina HiSeq 2000. The paper's processing steps were these. Repertoires were assessed using TRBV/TRBJ rearrangement plots, CDR3 size and DJ length profiles, and Simpson's diversity index. The immunodominant clone was defined as the most abundant DNA sequence in deep sequencing data. CDR3 amino acid sequences were checked for sharing between subjects and were compared against published repertoires and the VDJdb database. TCRdb cleaned the public reads at Q25 with fastp, built clones with MiXCR and kept in-frame beta chains. A single entry per CDR3 protein holds the most common genes and DNA from its merged rows. The V and J calls follow TCRdb's processing rather than the paper's. Counted in this sample were just over 200,000 distinct CDR3 sequences; 55% to 65% of them appeared once. The top ten constitute under 60% of the sample.

Regarding this clonotype: Its binding antigen is unknown. No base quality values were provided; no much bigger clone lies one nucleotide off.

Expansion of CD8+CD57+ cells had been shown by flow cytometry in the patients chosen for sequencing. All patients had severe acquired aplastic anemia diagnosed by International Study of Aplastic Anemia and Agranulocytosis and Camitta criteria. No therapy had been received by the patients at the time of blood sampling. The study deep-sequenced TCR repertoires of sorted CD4+ and CD8+ blood T cells from severe aplastic anemia patients and healthy subjects. Patients were enrolled under clinicaltrials.gov protocols 00001620, 01623167, 00001397, 00071045, 00081523 and 00961064 in the USA. Ficoll-Paque density gradient centrifugation was used to isolate peripheral blood mononuclear cells. Before DNA extraction, CD4+ and CD8+ T cells were sorted with FACS or magnetic beads. Results and caveats for the whole study, not just this receptor: No significant difference in CD8+ Simpson's diversity was found between patients and healthy controls (P=0.060). Twenty-nine CD8+ CDR3 sequences were shared between patients and controls but appeared highly expressed in patients and within their immunodominant clones.

The source material was sorted CD4+, CD8+, or CD8+CD57+ T cells (not recorded which) from PBMCs. The sequence links TRBV2 to TRBJ2-3; 8 bases in the middle match TRBD2. The source is a human donor with aplastic anemia. Here the CDR3 is given as CASSGATWTSLTDTQYF. The nucleotides read TGTGCCAGCAGTGGGGCCACCTGGACTAGCCTCACAGATACGCAGTATTTT.